This entry lists 28 T cell receptor beta chains sequenced from one sample in a study of T cells in women clearing cervical HPV infection (dated by TCRdb to between 2017 and 2018). The library was produced with the immunoSEQ multiplex PCR assay. Imported from immuneACCESS, the table was reduced by TCRdb to in-frame sequences with V and J called. These copies leave out some clones; in studies compared against another copy, an unresolved V gene accounts for under half, and the cause of the remainder is not known. This sample's records show roughly 36,000 clones. Clones ranked in the top ten supply 7.5% to 10% of the sample. Sequenced material: blood buffy coat. The receptors stem from a woman aged 18 to 69 with a cervical HPV16 infection that either progressed to CIN3+ or cleared (not recorded which).

About this clone: The CDR3 end lies 3 residues beyond the end of the read and is filled in from the germline J gene. The chain employs TRBV9 and TRBJ1-1; 7 positions match TRBD1. The germline gives CDR1 SGDLS, CDR2 YYNGEE. The CDR3 sequence is 13 residues long. Here the CDR3 reads CASSVEQGSTAFF. The sequenced part of the CDR3 DNA is TGTGCCAGCAGCGTAGAACAGGGGAGTACA. The whole variable domain, remainder taken from reference TRBV9 and TRBJ1-1, is DSGVTQTPKHLITATGQRVTLRCSPRSGDLSVYWYQQSLDQGLQFLIQYYNGEERAKGNILERFSAQQFPDLHSELNLSSLELGDSALYFCASSVEQGSTAFFGQGTRLTVV.

With regard to this clone: The read stops 3 residues short of the end of the CDR3; the missing end is completed from the germline J gene. The chain links TRBV20-1 to TRBJ1-2; D is unclear. V lost 3 bases to trimming and J lost 0 bases, with 11 bases between them. The germline V gene has CDR1 DFQATT and CDR2 SNEGSKA (reference sequence). The CDR3 contains 14 residues. The chain's CDR3 is CSASLPVANYGYTF. The CDR3 DNA, read in part, is TGCAGTGCTAGTCTTCCAGTCGCTAACTATGGC.

Comment on this clone: The read terminates 3 residues before the CDR3 end, so the remaining end is supplied by the germline J gene. The chain combines TRBV6-4 with TRBJ1-1; D perhaps matches TRBD1 (6 bases). Trimming stripped 3 bases from V and 4 bases from J, with 9 bases between. The CDR3 contains 13 residues. CDR1 is MRHNA and CDR2 is SNTAGT in the germline V gene. The part of the CDR3 DNA that was read is TGTGCCAGCAGTGAGGGGGCCGGCACTGAA. Translated, it gives CASSEGAGTE. The CDR3 reads in full as CASSEGAGTEAFF.

A note on this clone: The CDR3 is cut off 3 residues early in the read; its end comes from the germline J gene. The chain carries TRBV6-1 and TRBJ1-2, with D possibly matching TRBD1 (6 bases). The V end lost 2 bases, the J end lost 4 bases, and 17 bases lay between the germline ends. CDR3 length: 16 amino acids. The germline gives CDR1 MNHNS, CDR2 SASEGT. Here the CDR3 reads CASSERGGGSFYGYTF. The CDR3 DNA, read in part, is TGTGCCAGCAGTGAAAGGGGGGGAGGCAGCTTCTATGGC.

With respect to this clone: The read finishes 3 residues shy of the CDR3 end, and the germline J gene is used to complete it. The J gene is TRBJ2-5, the V gene TRBV30; 7 bases map to TRBD1. Germline V CDR1 and CDR2: GTSNPN, SVGIG (reference sequence). The CDR3 covers 14 residues. The junction had 7 bases not matched to a gene; V was cut back by 4 bases and J by 2 bases. The CDR3 spells CAWKPGQSQETQYF. The part of the CDR3 DNA that was read is TGTGCCTGGAAACCGGGACAGTCACAAGAGACC. The full variable domain, in which reference TRBV30 and TRBJ2-5 provide the parts outside the CDR3, is SQTIHQWPATLVQPVGSPLSLECTVEGTSNPNLYWYRQAAGRGLQLLFYSVGIGQISSEVPQNLSASRPQDRQFILSSKKLLLSDSGFYLCAWKPGQSQETQYFGPGTRLLVL.

For this clone: The read terminates 3 residues before the CDR3 end, so the remaining end is supplied by the germline J gene. The chain employs TRBV20-1 and TRBJ2-5; perhaps TRBD2 as D (5 bases). This CDR3 has 12 residues. The germline V gene encodes CDR1 DFQATT and CDR2 SNEGSKA (reference sequence). V was clipped by 4 bases and J by 5 bases, with 11 bases between them. CDR3 DNA, as far as it was read: TGCAGTGCTAACGACTATTCGGAGACC. It is translated as CSANDYSET. The whole CDR3 sequence is CSANDYSETQYF.

To note about this clone: Read data end 3 residues before the CDR3 end; the end is taken from the germline J gene. The J gene is TRBJ2-3, the V gene TRBV9, with D perhaps matching TRBD2 (7 bases). CDR1 is SGDLS, CDR2 YYNGEE, per germline. Trimming removed 4 bases from V and 6 bases from J, with 18 bases in between. This CDR3 region has 15 residues. The DNA read from the CDR3 is TGTGCCAGCAGCCCAATTGTGGGGGGGCGCGATACG. Its protein is CASSPIVGGRDT. In full, the CDR3 reads CASSPIVGGRDTQYF.

Concerning this clone itself: The CDR3 end is not reached by the read, which stops 3 residues before it; the germline J gene fills it in. The chain recombines TRBV12-3 or TRBV12-4 with TRBJ2-7, with 8 nucleotides matching TRBD2. V was clipped by 6 bases and J by 2 bases; unmatched bases: 9. This CDR3 is 15 amino acids long. This CDR3 is CASSGASGLAYEQYF. CDR3 DNA, as far as it was read: TGTGCCAGCAGCGGGGCTAGCGGGTTAGCCTACGAG.

Points on this clone: The sequenced fragment ends 3 residues before the CDR3 boundary, so the rest is inferred from the germline J gene. The V gene is TRBV30, the J gene TRBJ1-1; tentative D call: TRBD1 (5 bases). CDR3 length: 15 amino acids. Germline CDR1 GTSNPN, CDR2 SVGIG (reference sequence). V was cut by 0 bases and J by 4 bases, with 15 bases left in between. Here the CDR3 reads CAWSVMSSGGTEAFF. The DNA read from the CDR3 is TGTGCCTGGAGTGTAATGTCCTCGGGGGGCACTGAA. The full variable domain, rest sourced from reference TRBV30 and TRBJ1-1, is SQTIHQWPATLVQPVGSPLSLECTVEGTSNPNLYWYRQAAGRGLQLLFYSVGIGQISSEVPQNLSASRPQDRQFILSSKKLLLSDSGFYLCAWSVMSSGGTEAFFGQGTRLTVV.

As regards this clone: The CDR3 end lies 3 residues beyond the end of the read and is filled in from the germline J gene. The V and J genes are TRBV7-6 and TRBJ2-1; 8 nucleotides line up with TRBD2. V dropped 5 bases and J dropped 4; count of bases not matched to a gene: 7. CDR3 length: 15 amino acids. Germline V gives CDR1 SGHVS, CDR2 FNYEAQ. CDR3 bases read: TGTGCCAGCAGCCCAACGGGACTAGAGTACAATGAG. Translating it yields CASSPTGLEYNE. The CDR3 in its entirety is CASSPTGLEYNEQFF.

To note about this clone: Sequencing ends 3 residues short of the CDR3 end; the germline J gene provides the rest. The V call is TRBV5-3, the J call TRBJ1-6; TRBD1 matches at 7 bases. TRBV5-3 has ORF status, its function being uncertain. This CDR3 spans 16 amino acids. The V segment lost 4 bases and the J segment 7 bases; nucleotides outside the gene matches: 11. The DNA read from the CDR3 is TGTGCCAGAAGCCGCGGACAGGACATATGGAATTCACCC. It codes for CARSRGQDIWNSP. The CDR3 as a whole reads CARSRGQDIWNSPLHF.

Worth noting for this clone: Read coverage stops 3 residues before the CDR3 terminus; the germline J gene supplies the remainder. This rearrangement joins TRBV7-8 to TRBJ1-5; 8 bases fit TRBD1. The CDR3 has 15 residues. Trimming cost V 4 bases and J 5 bases; bases outside gene matches: 7. Germline CDR1 is SGHVS and CDR2 is FQNEAQ. The CDR3 bases that were read are TGTGCCAGCAGCTCCAACAGGGGGAGGGATCAGCCC. As protein: CASSSNRGRDQP. The whole CDR3 reads CASSSNRGRDQPQHF. The variable domain in full, completed from reference TRBV7-8 and TRBJ1-5, reads GAGVSQSPRYKVAKRGQDVALRCDPISGHVSLFWYQQALGQGPEFLTYFQNEAQLDKSGLPSDRFFAERPEGSVSTLKIQRTQQEDSAVYLCASSSNRGRDQPQHFGDGTRLSIL.

Notes on this clone: The sequence runs out 3 residues before the end of the CDR3; the remainder is reconstructed from the germline J gene. The chain combines TRBV18 with TRBJ1-4; D not certain. The germline gives CDR1 KGHSH, CDR2 LQKENI. V was shortened by 3 bases and J by 8 bases, with 10 bases between the two germline ends. This CDR3 is 13 amino acids long. The CDR3 sequence is CASSPAATEKLFF. The sequenced part of the CDR3 DNA is TGTGCCAGCTCACCTGCGGCTACCGAAAAA.

Worth noting for this clone: The read ends 3 residues shy of where the CDR3 ends; the end is completed using the germline J gene. This chain joins TRBV19 and TRBJ2-7; D might be TRBD1 (5 bases). The length of the CDR3 is 13 residues. Trimming removed 5 bases from V and 0 bases from J, with 8 bases in between. Germline values: CDR1 LNHDA, CDR2 SQIVND (reference sequence). This chain's CDR3 is CASSGQASYEQYF. The sequenced CDR3 bases are TGTGCCAGTAGTGGACAAGCCTCCTACGAG.

Concerning this clone: The DNA ends 3 residues before the CDR3 does, and the rest of the CDR3 is filled in from the germline J gene. The chain joins TRBV2 to TRBJ2-7; 12 nucleotides match TRBD1. Germline V CDR1 and CDR2: SNHLY, FYNNEI. This CDR3 region has 14 residues. J gave up 5 bases and V 6 bases, and 5 bases lay outside the gene matches. The chain's CDR3 is CASRGTGGVHEQYF. Partial CDR3 DNA: TGTGCCAGCAGGGGGACAGGGGGCGTCCACGAG.

In regard to this clone: The read gets to within 3 residues of the CDR3 end, and the germline J gene fills in the rest. V usage is TRBV7-9 and J usage is TRBJ2-1; 8 bases align to TRBD1. V was clipped by 10 bases and J by 5 bases; unmatched bases: 10. The length of the CDR3 is 14 residues. Germline lookup yields CDR1 SEHNR and CDR2 FQNEAQ (reference sequence). CDR3 protein: CATQSRGLNNEQFF. The CDR3 bases that were read are TGTGCCACCCAATCCAGGGGGCTCAACAATGAG.

A remark on this clone: The read ends 3 residues shy of where the CDR3 ends; the end is completed using the germline J gene. V is TRBV19 and J is TRBJ1-2; 10 positions match TRBD1. CDR3 size: 13 residues. CDR1 and CDR2 from the germline V gene are LNHDA and SQIVND (reference sequence). The CDR3 region is CASSLGTGEGYTF. Partial CDR3 DNA: TGTGCCAGTAGCCTCGGGACAGGGGAAGGC.

The CDR3 loop reads CSASEHTDTEDTQYF. The CDR3 bases that were read are TGCAGTGCTAGTGAGCATACAGATACCGAAGATACG. The genes are TRBV20-1 and TRBJ2-3, with D unclear. From the germline J gene comes the end of the CDR3, since the read stops 3 residues before it. With 3 bases removed from V and 5 bases from J, the gap between germline ends came to 18 bases. The CDR3 is made up of 15 amino acids. Germline V gene sequence: CDR1 DFQATT, CDR2 SNEGSKA (reference sequence).

Notes on this clone: The CDR3 goes on 3 residues after the read ends, and that part is filled in from the germline J gene. The rearrangement links TRBV2 to TRBJ1-6; tentatively, D is TRBD1 (6 bases). The CDR3 extends over 15 amino acids. CDR1 is SNHLY, CDR2 FYNNEI, per germline. The V end lost 7 bases, the J end lost 10 bases, and 20 bases lay between the germline ends. The DNA read from the CDR3 is TGTGCCAGCACCCTTCAGACAGGAAGTAGGTCACCC. Residues: CASTLQTGSRSP. The complete CDR3 sequence is CASTLQTGSRSPLHF.

As concerns this clone: The CDR3 end is not reached by the read, which stops 3 residues before it; the germline J gene fills it in. V and J are TRBV3-1 (or the pseudogene TRBV3-2) and TRBJ1-6; 9 nucleotides agree with TRBD1. The CDR3 spans 17 residues. Germline CDR1 is LGHDT and CDR2 is YNNKEL (reference sequence). The V and J ends lost 4 bases and 5 bases, in that order; junction bases with no gene match: 9. CDR3 protein: CASSRRTGDHDNSPLHF. The sequenced part of the CDR3 DNA is TGTGCCAGCAGCCGACGGACAGGGGACCACGATAATTCACCC.

Worth noting for this clone: Read sequence stops 3 residues before the CDR3 end, and the germline J gene provides the missing end. The chain employs TRBV2 and TRBJ1-6; the match to TRBD1 covers 8 bases. Per the germline V gene, CDR1 is SNHLY and CDR2 is FYNNEI. The CDR3 runs 15 residues. The V segment lost 5 bases and the J segment 8 bases; nucleotides outside the gene matches: 8. The covered CDR3 bases are TGTGCCAGCAGTAGGACAGGGTCCAGGGATTCACCC. Its protein product is CASSRTGSRDSP. The entire CDR3 reads CASSRTGSRDSPLHF.

About this clone: The read gets to within 3 residues of the CDR3 end, and the germline J gene fills in the rest. This chain links TRBV20-1 with TRBJ2-1; 10 positions match TRBD2. Germline-derived CDR1 and CDR2 are DFQATT and SNEGSKA (reference sequence). The CDR3 spans 14 residues. Trimming at V came to 4 bases and at J to 7 bases, leaving 7 bases not matched to a gene. The DNA read from the CDR3 is TGCAGTGCTAAAACTAGCGGGATTTGGAATGAG. Protein: CSAKTSGIWNE. From start to end, the CDR3 is CSAKTSGIWNEQFF.

A word on this clone: The missing CDR3 end, 3 residues past where the read stops, is filled in from the germline J gene. The chain combines TRBV12-3 or TRBV12-4 with TRBJ1-5; D may be TRBD1 (5 bases). This CDR3 spans 13 amino acids. Trimming removed 4 bases from V and 4 bases from J, with 8 bases in between. Incomplete CDR3 DNA: TGTGCCAGCAGTTCACAGGTTAATCAGCCC. It encodes CASSSQVNQP. From start to end, the CDR3 is CASSSQVNQPQHF.

Regarding this clone: The read finishes 3 residues shy of the CDR3 end, and the germline J gene is used to complete it. The J gene is TRBJ2-1, the V gene TRBV5-1; 10 bases are a match to TRBD2. Germline CDR1 is SGHRS and CDR2 is YFSETQ. This CDR3 spans 17 amino acids. J was trimmed by 6 bases and V by 2 bases; bases with no gene match: 11. This CDR3 reads CASSFAKSSGRANEQFF. The part of the CDR3 DNA that was read is TGCGCCAGCAGCTTTGCGAAATCTAGCGGGAGAGCCAATGAG.

The CDR3: CASSLPGTSGKEDTQYF. The sequenced part of the CDR3 DNA is TGTGCCAGCAGCTTGCCGGGGACTAGCGGGAAGGAGGATACG. The chain has TRBV7-6 and TRBJ2-3; 13 bases align to TRBD2. Read coverage stops 3 residues before the CDR3 terminus; the germline J gene supplies the remainder. V dropped 3 bases and J dropped 6; count of bases not matched to a gene: 9. Germline V lookup: CDR1 SGHVS, CDR2 FNYEAQ. The CDR3 is 17 residues long.

Regarding this clone: Read coverage stops 3 residues before the CDR3 terminus; the germline J gene supplies the remainder. V usage is TRBV12-3 or TRBV12-4 and J usage is TRBJ2-1, with D uncertain. This CDR3 spans 13 amino acids. Trimming removed 6 bases from V and 8 bases from J, with 14 bases in between. The covered CDR3 bases are TGTGCCAGCAGGCGGCCCTCCGTAGATGAG. Protein: CASRRPSVDE. The full CDR3 protein is CASRRPSVDEQFF.

A word on this clone: Sequencing ends 3 residues short of the CDR3 end; the germline J gene provides the rest. The J gene is TRBJ2-7, the V gene TRBV7-2, with 8 bases that match TRBD1. This CDR3 is 16 amino acids long. CDR1 is SGHTA and CDR2 is FQGNSA in the germline V gene. The V and J ends lost 0 bases and 1 base, in that order; junction bases with no gene match: 5. CDR3 DNA (partial): TGTGCCAGCAGCTTAGCCTGGACAGGGTTTTCCTACGAG. Its translation is CASSLAWTGFSYE. The whole CDR3 sequence is CASSLAWTGFSYEQYF.

Worth noting for this clone: With the read ending 3 residues before the CDR3 end, the germline J gene is used to fill in that end. The genes are TRBV4-1 and TRBJ1-2; the match to TRBD1 covers 7 bases. The germline V gene encodes CDR1 MGHRA and CDR2 YSYEKL. This CDR3 is built from 15 residues. Unmatched junction bases numbered 7, after V lost 4 bases and J lost 2 bases. The sequenced part of the CDR3 DNA is TGCGCCAGCAGCCCCAGACAGGGTGCCAACTATGGC. It yields the protein CASSPRQGANYG. The full CDR3 is CASSPRQGANYGYTF.